This TCR beta chain was captured by sequencing in a study of T cell changes during pregnancy in multiple sclerosis. J gave up 6 bases and V 6 bases, and 9 bases lay outside the gene matches. Germline V gene lookup returns CDR1 LNHDA and CDR2 SQIVND (reference sequence). The CDR3 has 14 residues. The method was immunoSEQ multiplex PCR; TCRdb's version includes in-frame clones alone and lacks a portion of them. The data contain around 37,000 clones, about 90% of them singletons. The source was CD8+ T cells from peripheral blood mononuclear cells, collected before pregnancy. The V call is TRBV19, the J call TRBJ1-1; the match to TRBD1 covers 8 bases. This sequence was found in a female donor with multiple sclerosis, enrolled in a pregnancy study. The CDR3 protein is CASSWTGKRPEAFF. As DNA, the CDR3 is TGTGCCAGTAGCTGGACAGGGAAGAGGCCTGAAGCTTTCTTT. The full variable domain, rest sourced from reference TRBV19 and TRBJ1-1, is DGGITQSPKYLFRKEGQNVTLSCEQNLNHDAMYWYRQDPGQGLRLIYYSQIVNDFQKGDIAEGYSVSREKKESFPLTVTSAQKNPTAFYLCASSWTGKRPEAFFGQGTRLTVV.